The rows below give T cell receptor beta chains drawn from one sample of a study of blood T cells in healthy people across ages. Each CDR3 protein is one row after TCRdb ran MiXCR on the 5' RACE reads. The table lists 500,000 to 550,000 distinct CDR3 sequences, approximately 25% of them singletons, with just under 9% in the top ten. A further study also used this sample, focusing on T cells of mothers and their children.

The specimen sequenced was blood. The receptors here all came from a boy aged 10-17 years in good health. Both conserved end residues are part of each CDR3. The D gene is left open where the match is weak. Size is omitted from some rows. Given values are once, few, many or a class for expanded clones.

D gene,V gene,J gene,clone size,CDR3 protein,CDR3 DNA
.,TRBV7-9,TRBJ1-2,.,CASSPTTSYGYTF,TGTGCCAGCAGCCCGACTACGTCCTATGGCTACACCTTC
.,TRBV29-1,TRBJ2-4,few,CSVGEIAKNIQYF,TGCAGCGTTGGTGAAATAGCCAAAAACATTCAGTACTTC
.,TRBV20-1,TRBJ2-1,.,CSARDVAASYNEQFF,TGCAGTGCTAGAGATGTAGCGGCCTCCTACAATGAGCAGTTCTTC
TRBD2,TRBV7-2,TRBJ2-1,.,CASSLREAHNVQFF,TGTGCCAGCAGCTTGCGGGAGGCCCACAATGTGCAGTTCTTC
.,TRBV2,TRBJ2-7,.,CASSSESTGYEQYF,TGTGCCAGCAGTAGCGAATCGACAGGCTACGAGCAGTACTTC
.,TRBV11-2,TRBJ2-7,many,CASSPQGGASSYEQYF,TGTGCCAGCAGCCCCCAGGGGGGCGCAAGCTCCTACGAGCAGTACTTC
.,TRBV24-1,TRBJ2-5,few,CATSGRGYQETQYF,TGTGCCACCAGTGGACGGGGGTACCAAGAGACCCAGTACTTC
.,TRBV5-4,TRBJ2-2,.,CASSQGQGRPGELFF,TGTGCCAGCAGCCAAGGGCAGGGGAGGCCCGGGGAGCTGTTTTTT
TRBD2,TRBV15,TRBJ2-5,few,CATSRDTSGETQYF,TGTGCCACCAGCAGAGATACTAGCGGAGAGACCCAGTACTTC
TRBD2,TRBV14,TRBJ2-5,.,CASSPPGAGVAETQYF,TGTGCCAGCAGCCCACCTGGAGCGGGAGTGGCAGAGACCCAGTACTTC
.,TRBV4-3,TRBJ2-5,.,CASSQLPGHLQETQYF,TGCGCCAGCAGCCAACTCCCCGGGCACCTCCAAGAGACCCAGTACTTC
.,TRBV29-1,TRBJ2-1,few,CSAQGHTPNEQFF,TGCAGCGCCCAGGGTCATACTCCCAATGAGCAGTTCTTC
.,TRBV9,TRBJ2-6,few,CASSEKRDTFSGANVLTF,TGTGCCAGCAGCGAAAAACGGGACACCTTCTCTGGGGCCAACGTCCTGACTTTC
.,TRBV7-3,TRBJ2-1,.,CASSPRGQRYNEQFF,TGTGCCAGCAGCCCTCGGGGTCAGCGTTACAATGAGCAGTTCTTC
.,TRBV20-1,TRBJ2-4,few,CSARDRVGLRNIQYF,TGCAGTGCTAGAGATAGAGTGGGATTGAGAAACATTCAGTACTTC
.,TRBV4-3,TRBJ1-6,.,CASSQDGNSPLHF,TGCGCCAGCAGCCAAGACGGAAATTCACCCCTCCACTTT
.,TRBV9,TRBJ1-1,.,CASSSGILGGVDMNTEAFF,TGTGCCAGCAGCTCAGGTATATTAGGAGGGGTCGACATGAACACTGAAGCCTTCTTT
TRBD1,TRBV5-1,TRBJ2-7,.,CASSFDRDRVSYEQYF,TGCGCCAGCAGCTTCGACCGGGACAGGGTCTCCTACGAGCAGTACTTC
.,TRBV3-1,TRBJ2-2,few,CASRKGRANTGELFF,TGTGCCAGCAGAAAGGGCAGGGCGAACACCGGGGAGCTGTTTTTT
.,TRBV9,TRBJ2-7,many,CASSPGQISYEQYF,TGTGCCAGCAGCCCGGGACAAATATCCTACGAGCAGTACTTC
.,TRBV28,TRBJ1-4,few,CASSSAPYLTVFNEKLFF,TGTGCCAGCAGCTCGGCACCGTATTTGACAGTCTTTAATGAAAAACTGTTTTTT
TRBD2,TRBV4-1,TRBJ2-1,.,CASSQDRAGGRVDNEQFF,TGCGCCAGCAGCCAAGATAGGGCGGGAGGGCGTGTTGACAATGAGCAGTTCTTC
TRBD1,TRBV12-3/TRBV12-4,TRBJ1-2,.,CASSPWDRGGGYTF,TGTGCCAGCAGTCCGTGGGACAGGGGAGGAGGTTACACCTTC
.,TRBV5-1,TRBJ1-1,few,CASSFKEARMNTEVFF,TGCGCCAGCAGCTTCAAGGAGGCCCGCATGAACACTGAAGTTTTCTTT
TRBD1,TRBV9,TRBJ1-1,few,CASSVGGGLMNTEAFF,TGTGCCAGCAGCGTAGGAGGGGGCCTAATGAACACTGAAGCTTTCTTT
TRBD1,TRBV28,TRBJ2-7,.,CASRWPGQATSF,TGTGCCAGCAGATGGCCCGGACAGGCTACCTCCTTC
.,TRBV28,TRBJ1-5,few,CASSSGGRPGKAQPQHF,TGTGCCAGCAGTTCGGGGGGTCGGCCAGGGAAGGCTCAGCCCCAGCATTTT
TRBD1,TRBV4-3,TRBJ2-6,few,CASSQDPGGTGGYGANVLTF,TGCGCCAGCAGCCAAGATCCTGGGGGGACAGGGGGCTATGGGGCCAACGTCCTGACTTTC
TRBD1,TRBV20-1,TRBJ2-1,.,CSASDRDRAYNEQFF,TGCAGTGCTAGTGACCGGGACAGGGCCTACAATGAGCAGTTCTTC
.,TRBV10-3,TRBJ2-5,few,CAISERYGETQYF,TGTGCCATCAGTGAAAGGTACGGAGAGACCCAGTACTTC
.,TRBV20-1,TRBJ2-3,.,CSADYRDGADTQYF,TGCAGTGCTGATTACAGGGATGGAGCAGATACGCAGTATTTT
.,TRBV7-9,TRBJ1-1,.,CASSPHSRNTEAFF,TGTGCCAGCAGCCCCCACAGTCGGAACACTGAAGCTTTCTTT
TRBD1,TRBV7-2,TRBJ2-2,few,CASSPGQGSRTGELFF,TGTGCCAGCAGCCCGGGACAGGGGTCGCGCACCGGGGAGCTGTTTTTT
TRBD1,TRBV5-1,TRBJ1-3,.,CASSLDVSPGTAGNTIYF,TGCGCCAGCAGCTTGGACGTGAGTCCCGGGACAGCAGGAAACACCATATATTTT
.,TRBV5-1,TRBJ2-1,.,CASSPDSGVRGNNEQFF,TGCGCCAGCAGCCCGGATTCGGGGGTACGAGGCAACAATGAGCAGTTCTTC
.,TRBV20-1,TRBJ2-7,few,CSASGHPISYEQYF,TGCAGTGCCTCGGGACACCCCATCTCCTACGAGCAGTACTTC
TRBD2,TRBV19,TRBJ2-7,.,CASRAGVGEQYF,TGTGCCAGTAGAGCGGGAGTTGGCGAGCAGTACTTC
.,TRBV6-5,TRBJ1-4,few,CASSLGRSEKLFF,TGTGCCAGCAGCCTCGGCCGGTCCGAAAAACTGTTTTTT
.,TRBV7-2,TRBJ1-2,.,CASRRGTREFLGFNTF,TGTGCCAGCAGGCGCGGGACAAGGGAATTCCTGGGTTTTAACACCTTC
.,TRBV9,TRBJ2-3,.,CASGPNRDGTQYF,TGTGCCAGCGGACCAAACCGGGACGGTACGCAGTATTTT
.,TRBV18,TRBJ2-5,.,CASSRRTLDGETQYF,TGTGCCAGCTCACGGCGTACTCTGGACGGGGAGACCCAGTACTTC
TRBD1,TRBV11-2,TRBJ2-7,few,CASSLEGTGDYEQYF,TGTGCCAGCAGCTTAGAAGGGACAGGGGACTACGAGCAGTACTTC
.,TRBV27,TRBJ1-4,.,CASSWGAGNEKLFF,TGTGCCAGCAGTTGGGGTGCGGGTAATGAAAAACTGTTTTTT
.,TRBV28,TRBJ1-1,many,CASTNLPTSSAFF,TGTGCCAGCACCAACCTCCCGACCTCTTCTGCTTTCTTT
.,TRBV7-8,TRBJ1-6,few,CASSLVREPNSPLHF,TGTGCCAGCAGCTTAGTAAGGGAGCCTAATTCACCCCTCCACTTT
.,TRBV20-1,TRBJ1-5,.,CSARMGGPQHF,TGCAGTGCTAGAATGGGGGGGCCCCAGCATTTT